This paragraph reports one T cell receptor (beta chain). The CDR3 covers 18 residues. V was pared by 0 bases and J by 0 bases, with 15 bases between. Germline values: CDR1 SNHLY, CDR2 FYNNEI. This entry comes from a study of shared clonotypes between healthy human individuals. Using immunoSEQ multiplex PCR, the repertoire was profiled, and TCRdb retains in-frame clones only, with some absent. This sample has 2 million to 2.5 million clones, with 80% to 95% found just once. The genes are TRBV2 and TRBJ1-5; D remains unclear. This TCR derives from a man in his late teens or twenties in good health. Some clones in this sample may be carry-over from other donors' samples. The sequenced sample consisted of naive CD4+ T cells from PBMCs. Subset here: CD45RA+ positively selected. CDR3 loop: CASSEAITWVNSNQPQHF. As DNA, the CDR3 is TGTGCCAGCAGTGAAGCCATAACTTGGGTCAATAGCAATCAGCCCCAGCATTTT. Full variable domain (outside the CDR3, taken from reference TRBV2 and TRBJ1-5): EPEVTQTPSHQVTQMGQEVILRCVPISNHLYFYWYRQILGQKVEFLVSFYNNEISEKSEIFDDQFSVERPDGSNFTLKIRSTKLEDSAMYFCASSEAITWVNSNQPQHFGDGTRLSIL.